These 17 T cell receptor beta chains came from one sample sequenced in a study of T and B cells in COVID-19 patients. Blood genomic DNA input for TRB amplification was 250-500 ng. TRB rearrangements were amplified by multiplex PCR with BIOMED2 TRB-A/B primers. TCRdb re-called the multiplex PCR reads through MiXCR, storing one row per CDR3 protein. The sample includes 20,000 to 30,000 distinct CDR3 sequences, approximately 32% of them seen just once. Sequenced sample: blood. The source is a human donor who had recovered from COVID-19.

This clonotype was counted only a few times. The CDR3 loop reads CASSPLETGGKREYRLDEQFF. DNA for the CDR3: TGTGCCAGCTCACCGCTCGAGACAGGGGGGAAGCGGGAGTATCGTTTGGATGAGCAGTTCTTC. V gene TRBV18 combines with J gene TRBJ2-1; the D gene is possibly TRBD1 (9 bases). Looked up from germline, CDR1 is KGHSH and CDR2 is LQKENI. V lost 3 bases, J lost 8 bases, and 35 bases lay in between. The CDR3 runs 21 residues.

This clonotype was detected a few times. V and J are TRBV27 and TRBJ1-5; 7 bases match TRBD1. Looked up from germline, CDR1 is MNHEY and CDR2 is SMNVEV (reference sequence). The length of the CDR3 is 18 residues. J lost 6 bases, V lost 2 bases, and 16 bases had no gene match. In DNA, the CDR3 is TGTGCCAGCAGTTTACCCCCCACCCCGACAGGGACGCCTCAGCCCCAGCATTTT. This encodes CASSLPPTPTGTPQPQHF.

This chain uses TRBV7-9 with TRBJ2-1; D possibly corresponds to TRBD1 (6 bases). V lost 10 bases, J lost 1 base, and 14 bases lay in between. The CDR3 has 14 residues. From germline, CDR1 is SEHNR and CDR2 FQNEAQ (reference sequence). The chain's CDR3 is CAIRQALSYNEQFF. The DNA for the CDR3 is TGTGCCATCCGACAGGCGCTATCCTACAATGAGCAGTTCTTC. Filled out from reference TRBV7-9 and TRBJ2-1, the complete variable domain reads DTGVSQNPRHKITKRGQNVTFRCDPISEHNRLYWYRQTLGQGPEFLTYFQNEAQLEKSRLLSDRFSAERPKGSFSTLEIQRTEQGDSAMYLCAIRQALSYNEQFFGPGTRLTVL.

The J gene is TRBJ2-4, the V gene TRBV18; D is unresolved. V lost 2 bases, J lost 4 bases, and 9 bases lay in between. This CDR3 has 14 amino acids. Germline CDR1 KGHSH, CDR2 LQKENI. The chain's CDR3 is CASSPAGPKNIQYF. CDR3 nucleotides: TGTGCCAGCTCACCAGCCGGGCCTAAAAACATTCAGTACTTC.

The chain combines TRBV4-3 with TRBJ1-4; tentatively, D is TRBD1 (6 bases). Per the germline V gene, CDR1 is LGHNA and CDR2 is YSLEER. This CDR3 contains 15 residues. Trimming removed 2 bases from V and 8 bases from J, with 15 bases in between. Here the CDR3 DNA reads TGCGCCAGCAGCCAACCACAGGGTGGGGAGGAAAAACTGTTTTTT. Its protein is CASSQPQGGEEKLFF.

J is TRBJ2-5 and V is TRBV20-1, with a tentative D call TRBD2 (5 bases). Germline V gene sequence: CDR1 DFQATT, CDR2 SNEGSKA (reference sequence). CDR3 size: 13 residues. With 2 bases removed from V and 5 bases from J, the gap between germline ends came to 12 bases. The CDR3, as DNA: TGCAGTGCTAGAACTAGTTTCGTGGAGACCCAGTACTTC. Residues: CSARTSFVETQYF.

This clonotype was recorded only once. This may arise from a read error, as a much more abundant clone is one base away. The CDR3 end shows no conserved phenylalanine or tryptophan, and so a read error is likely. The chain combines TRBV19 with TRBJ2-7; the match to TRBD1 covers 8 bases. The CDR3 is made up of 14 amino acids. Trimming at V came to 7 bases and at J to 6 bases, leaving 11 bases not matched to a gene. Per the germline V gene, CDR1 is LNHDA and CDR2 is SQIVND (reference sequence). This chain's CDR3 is CASTPGQGAGEQYI. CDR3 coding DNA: TGTGCCAGTACGCCGGGGCAGGGGGCGGGCGAGCAGTACATC.

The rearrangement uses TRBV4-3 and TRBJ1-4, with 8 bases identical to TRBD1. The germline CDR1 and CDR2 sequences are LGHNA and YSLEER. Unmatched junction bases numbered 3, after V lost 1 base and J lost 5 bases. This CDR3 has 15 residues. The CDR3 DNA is TGCGCCAGCAGCCAAGGGAGGACAGGGAATGAAAAACTGTTTTTT. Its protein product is CASSQGRTGNEKLFF.

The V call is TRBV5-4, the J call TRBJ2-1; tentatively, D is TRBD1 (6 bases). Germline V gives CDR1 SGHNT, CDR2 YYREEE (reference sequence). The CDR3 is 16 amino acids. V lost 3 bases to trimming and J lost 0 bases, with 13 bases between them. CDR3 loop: CASSSTPRGSYNEQFF. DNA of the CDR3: TGTGCCAGCAGCTCGACTCCCAGGGGCTCCTACAATGAGCAGTTCTTC.

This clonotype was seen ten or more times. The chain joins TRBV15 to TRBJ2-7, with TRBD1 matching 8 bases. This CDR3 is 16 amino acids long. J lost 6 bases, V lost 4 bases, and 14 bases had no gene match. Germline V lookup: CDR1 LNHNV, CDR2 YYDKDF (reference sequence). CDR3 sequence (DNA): TGTGCCACCAGCATTAGCCCTGGAGGACAGGGTTCCGAGCAGTACTTC. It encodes CATSISPGGQGSEQYF. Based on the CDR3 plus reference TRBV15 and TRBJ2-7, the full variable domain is DAMVIQNPRYQVTQFGKPVTLSCSQTLNHNVMYWYQQKSSQAPKLLFHYYDKDFNNEADTPDNFQSRRPNTSFCFLDIRSPGLGDTAMYLCATSISPGGQGSEQYFGPGTRLTVT.

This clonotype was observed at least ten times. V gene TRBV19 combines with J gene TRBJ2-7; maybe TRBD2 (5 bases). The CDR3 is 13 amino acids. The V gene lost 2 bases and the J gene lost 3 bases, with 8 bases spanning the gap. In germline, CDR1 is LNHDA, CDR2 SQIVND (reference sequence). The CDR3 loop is CASSILANYEQYF. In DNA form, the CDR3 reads TGTGCCAGTAGTATACTAGCCAACTACGAGCAGTACTTC.

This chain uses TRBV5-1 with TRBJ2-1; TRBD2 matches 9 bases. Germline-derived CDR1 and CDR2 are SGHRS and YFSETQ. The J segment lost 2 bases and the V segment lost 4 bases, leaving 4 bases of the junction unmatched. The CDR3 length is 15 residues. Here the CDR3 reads CASSGVAGAYNEQFF. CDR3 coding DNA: TGCGCCAGCAGCGGGGTAGCGGGGGCCTACAATGAGCAGTTCTTC.

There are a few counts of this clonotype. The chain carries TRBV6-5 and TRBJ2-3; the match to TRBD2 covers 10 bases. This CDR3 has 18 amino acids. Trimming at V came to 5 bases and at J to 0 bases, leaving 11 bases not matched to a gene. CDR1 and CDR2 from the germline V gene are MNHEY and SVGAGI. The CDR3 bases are TGTGCCAGCAGTCCCGTAGCGGGGGGTATCCTCAGCACAGATACGCAGTATTTT. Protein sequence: CASSPVAGGILSTDTQYF.

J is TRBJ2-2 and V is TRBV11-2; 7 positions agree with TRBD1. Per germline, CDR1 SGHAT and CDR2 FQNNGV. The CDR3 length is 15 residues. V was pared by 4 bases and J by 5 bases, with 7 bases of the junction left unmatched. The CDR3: CASSSVTGVTGELFF. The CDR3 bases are TGTGCCAGCAGCTCGGTTACAGGGGTAACCGGGGAGCTGTTTTTT.

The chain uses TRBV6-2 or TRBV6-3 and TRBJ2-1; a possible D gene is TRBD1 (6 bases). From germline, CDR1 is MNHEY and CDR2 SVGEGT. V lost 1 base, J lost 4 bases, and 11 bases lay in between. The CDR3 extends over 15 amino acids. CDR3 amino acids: CASSYYGTSYNEQFF. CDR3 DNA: TGTGCCAGCAGTTACTACGGGACATCATACAATGAGCAGTTCTTC.

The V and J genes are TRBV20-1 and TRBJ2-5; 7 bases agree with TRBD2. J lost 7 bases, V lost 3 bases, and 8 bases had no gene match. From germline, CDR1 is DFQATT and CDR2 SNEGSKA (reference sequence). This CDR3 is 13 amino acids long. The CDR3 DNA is TGCAGTGCTAGTGGGGGGGGGGTCGGGACCCAGTACTTC. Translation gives CSASGGGVGTQYF.

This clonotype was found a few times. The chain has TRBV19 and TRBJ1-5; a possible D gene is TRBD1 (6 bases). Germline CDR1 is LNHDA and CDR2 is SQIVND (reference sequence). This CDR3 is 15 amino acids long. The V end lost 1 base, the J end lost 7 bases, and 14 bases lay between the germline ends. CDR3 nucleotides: TGTGCCAGTAGTATAGGGTCATGGGGGGGCCAGCCCCAGCATTTT. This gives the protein CASSIGSWGGQPQHF.